The 32 T cell receptor beta chains given below trace back to one sample, sequenced in a study of OX40 agonist ivuxolimab in advanced cancers. Library creation used the immunoSEQ multiplex PCR assay. In TCRdb, the immuneACCESS table is reduced to in-frame sequences with V and J assigned. These tables do not hold every clone; where another copy was compared, an unresolved V gene accounts for under half, and the others remain unexplained. This sample has tens of thousands of clones in its table, and roughly 83% of those were observed once. 20% to 25% of the sample belongs to the ten largest clones. This material consisted of CD4+ or CD8+ T cells sorted from blood, taken in a trial of the OX40 agonist ivuxolimab. The receptors shown here come from an adult with an advanced solid tumor such as melanoma, head and neck, liver or kidney cancer.

In DNA, the CDR3 is TGTGCCAGCAGCGTAGGTGCGGGGTACAATCAGCCCCAGCATTTT. Protein sequence: CASSVGAGYNQPQHF. The chain joins TRBV9 to TRBJ1-5; D call uncertain. Trimming removed 0 bases at V and 3 bases at J, with 10 bases between. The CDR3 length is 15 residues. Germline loops: CDR1 SGDLS, CDR2 YYNGEE.

CDR3 residues: CASSLSGTGTEAFF. CDR3 bases: TGTGCCAGCAGCTTGTCGGGTACGGGGACTGAAGCTTTCTTT. The V call is TRBV5-4, the J call TRBJ1-1, with D unresolved. The CDR3 is 14 residues long. The germline V gene has CDR1 SGHNT and CDR2 YYREEE (reference sequence). The V end lost 1 base, the J end lost 5 bases, and 12 bases lay between the germline ends.

As for this clone: The junction differs from germline at one of its ends, possibly a read error. V usage is TRBV5-3 and J usage is TRBJ1-2; D possibly corresponds to TRBD1 (5 bases). TRBV5-3 falls under the ORF class, with uncertain function. The CDR3 is 10 amino acids. The CDR3 DNA sequence: TGTGCCAGAAGCCGGGGACCGAGACACTTC. This sequence encodes CARSRGPRHF.

The chain carries TRBV6-7 and TRBJ1-1; weak D call: TRBD1 (5 bases). TRBV6-7 carries the ORF label, with uncertain function. The CDR3 sequence is 14 residues long. With 7 bases removed from V and 0 bases from J, the gap between germline ends came to 12 bases. The CDR3 DNA is TGTGCCAGCACCCCGGGACGGTTGAACACTGAAGCTTTCTTT. Its protein is CASTPGRLNTEAFF.

The gene calls are TRBV18 and TRBJ2-3; the match to TRBD2 covers 8 bases. The length of the CDR3 is 16 residues. The trim removed 2 bases at V and 1 base at J, leaving 5 bases unmatched. The germline V gene encodes CDR1 KGHSH and CDR2 LQKENI. The CDR3 DNA sequence: TGTGCCAGCTCACCAAGGTCGCGGGAGGGCACAGATACGCAGTATTTT. This codes for CASSPRSREGTDTQYF.

The genes are TRBV19 and TRBJ2-7; D unclear. Germline V CDR1 and CDR2: LNHDA, SQIVND (reference sequence). V was trimmed by 3 bases and J by 3 bases, leaving 9 bases between them. CDR3 length: 13 amino acids. The CDR3 is CASSMGSGYEQYF. The CDR3 nucleotides are TGTGCCAGTAGTATGGGGTCCGGCTACGAGCAGTACTTC.

CDR3 protein: CASSSALAGDEQYF. The CDR3 DNA follows: TGTGCCAGCAGCAGCGCACTAGCGGGAGACGAGCAGTACTTC. The rearrangement joins TRBV5-6 to TRBJ2-7; TRBD2 aligns across 11 bases. The CDR3 has 14 amino acids. The ends lost 4 bases at V and 5 bases at J; junction bases unmatched: 5. CDR1 and CDR2 from the germline V gene are SGHDT and YYEEEE.

The rearrangement joins TRBV15 to TRBJ2-7, with no clear D. In germline, CDR1 is LNHNV, CDR2 YYDKDF (reference sequence). Trimming took off 5 bases at V and 5 bases at J, with 7 bases between the two ends. The CDR3 is 11 amino acids. In DNA form, the CDR3 reads TGTGCCACCAGCCAGTTTGACGAGCAGTACTTC. It codes for CATSQFDEQYF.

The sample holds a few counts of this clone. The chain links TRBV6-4 to TRBJ2-2; 8 positions match TRBD1. Losses at the gene ends were 0 bases for V and 3 bases for J; bases not matched to a gene: 3. The CDR3 extends over 16 amino acids. CDR1 is MRHNA and CDR2 is SNTAGT in the germline V gene. CDR3 region: CASSDSDRADTGELFF. Here the CDR3 DNA reads TGTGCCAGCAGTGACTCGGACAGGGCAGACACCGGGGAGCTGTTTTTT.

Regarding this clone: Possible read error: a much larger clone is one base away. This sequence joins TRBV13 and TRBJ2-1, with 7 positions matching TRBD1. Germline V gene sequence: CDR1 PRHDT, CDR2 FYEKMQ (reference sequence). The CDR3 runs to 14 residues. In DNA form, the CDR3 reads TGTACCAGCAGCTTACGGACAGGTTGGGATGAGCAGTTCTTC. The encoded protein is CTSSLRTGWDEQFF.

This clone rates as medium-sized. The chain uses TRBV6-4 and TRBJ2-3, with 8 bases identical to TRBD2. This CDR3 is 15 amino acids long. From germline, CDR1 is MRHNA and CDR2 SNTAGT. V lost 3 bases and J lost 0; bases outside the gene matches: 2. The CDR3 region has the DNA TGTGCCAGCAGTGATTTAGCGGGGAGCACAGATACGCAGTATTTT. Amino acids: CASSDLAGSTDTQYF.

This chain joins TRBV7-2 and TRBJ2-7, with D hard to call. Trimming left V 3 bases short and J 1 base short, with 10 bases between. Germline V gene data show CDR1 as SGHTA and CDR2 as FQGNSA. This CDR3 is built from 14 residues. CDR3 coding DNA: TGTGCCAGCAGCTTGCGCGGTCAGTCCTACGAGCAGTACTTC. Amino acids: CASSLRGQSYEQYF.

This clone was observed a single time. Other DNA sequences of this sample code for an identical CDR3. V usage is TRBV19 and J usage is TRBJ2-1; either TRBD1 or TRBD2 may supply D (5 bases each). Germline-derived CDR1 and CDR2 are LNHDA and SQIVND (reference sequence). Trimming cost V 1 base and J 0 bases, with 7 bases left between them. This CDR3 has 15 residues. CDR3 nucleotide sequence: TGTGCCAGTAGTATAGGGGGACCCTCCTACAATGAGCAGTTCTTC. Protein sequence: CASSIGGPSYNEQFF.

This sequence joins TRBV7-7 and TRBJ2-7; D gene uncertain. Trimming removed 7 bases from V and 1 base from J, with 11 bases in between. Germline values: CDR1 SSHAT, CDR2 FNYEAQ (reference sequence). The CDR3 has 13 residues. The DNA of the CDR3 is TGTGCCAGCACGCCGGTTGGTTCCTACGAGCAGTACTTC. Translated: CASTPVGSYEQYF.

The rearrangement links TRBV14 to TRBJ2-7; the D is unclear. The V gene's germline CDR1 is SGHDN and CDR2 FVKESK. Trimming took 3 bases from V and 3 from J, leaving 9 bases between them. The CDR3 contains 13 residues. CDR3 in DNA: TGTGCCAGCAGCCAGGGTCTTGACTACGAGCAGTACTTC. Amino acids: CASSQGLDYEQYF.

J is TRBJ2-2 and V is TRBV10-1; D ambiguous. In germline, CDR1 is WNHNN, CDR2 SYGVQD (reference sequence). V lost 5 bases and J 2 bases, leaving 9 bases between the germline ends. This CDR3 comprises 14 residues. CDR3 nucleotides: TGCGCCAGCAGTACGGAAGTCAACACCGGGGAGCTGTTTTTT. Protein sequence: CASSTEVNTGELFF.

The rearrangement links TRBV27 to TRBJ2-3; tentative D call: TRBD2 (6 bases). CDR3 size: 15 residues. Germline assignment: CDR1 MNHEY and CDR2 SMNVEV (reference sequence). With 6 bases removed from V and 0 bases from J, the gap between germline ends came to 13 bases. The CDR3 protein is CASSQLGGSTDTQYF. The CDR3 nucleotides are TGTGCCAGCAGCCAACTGGGGGGAAGCACAGATACGCAGTATTTT.

This chain joins TRBV9 and TRBJ2-3, with 9 bases matching TRBD1. The CDR3 has 13 residues. Germline V lookup: CDR1 SGDLS, CDR2 YYNGEE. After removal of 2 bases from V and 5 bases from J, the junction contained 0 bases not matched to a gene. CDR3 sequence reads: CASSVGQGDTQYF. DNA of the CDR3: TGTGCCAGCAGCGTGGGACAGGGAGATACGCAGTATTTT. Drawing the rest from reference TRBV9 and TRBJ2-3, the complete variable domain is DSGVTQTPKHLITATGQRVTLRCSPRSGDLSVYWYQQSLDQGLQFLIQYYNGEERAKGNILERFSAQQFPDLHSELNLSSLELGDSALYFCASSVGQGDTQYFGPGTRLTVL.

This clone was detected only a few times. The rearrangement links TRBV4-3 to TRBJ2-6; no reliable D call. The germline gives CDR1 LGHNA, CDR2 YSLEER. This CDR3 is 20 amino acids long. Trimming took 4 bases from V and 3 from J, leaving 25 bases between them. This CDR3 is CASSRTRPATSIFGANVLTF. CDR3 sequence (DNA): TGCGCCAGCAGCCGTACCAGGCCCGCCACCAGTATCTTTGGGGCCAACGTCCTGACTTTC.

V gene TRBV11-2 combines with J gene TRBJ2-7, with D hard to call. The CDR3 length is 10 residues. Deletions cut 0 bases from V and 6 bases from J, with 0 bases between. Germline CDR1 is SGHAT and CDR2 is FQNNGV. The CDR3 sequence: CASSLDEQYF. The DNA of the CDR3 is TGTGCCAGCAGCTTAGACGAGCAGTACTTC.

The chain is built from TRBV7-9 and TRBJ2-7; a weak D match, TRBD2 (5 bases). V lost 7 bases and J 7 bases, leaving 23 bases between the germline ends. Germline assignment: CDR1 SEHNR and CDR2 FQNEAQ (reference sequence). This CDR3 has 15 amino acids. The CDR3 DNA reads TGTGCCAGCACCCACTCCACGGGGTCCCTAGGGGAGCAGTACTTC. Translated: CASTHSTGSLGEQYF.

Only a few counts were recorded for this clone. The chain couples TRBV5-1 to TRBJ1-1; perhaps TRBD1 as D (6 bases). Per the germline V gene, CDR1 is SGHRS and CDR2 is YFSETQ. The CDR3 is made up of 14 amino acids. The germline V and J ends were trimmed by 0 bases and 6 bases, with 12 bases remaining between them. The CDR3 sequence is CASSLAGGYSEAFF. The CDR3, as DNA: TGCGCCAGCAGCTTGGCGGGGGGCTACTCTGAAGCTTTCTTT.

The chain joins TRBV28 to TRBJ1-1, with unresolved D. The germline CDR1 and CDR2 sequences are MDHEN and SYDVKM. Trimming removed 7 bases at V and 0 bases at J, with 9 bases between. This CDR3 region has 13 residues. The CDR3 sequence: CASTPDLNTEAFF. In DNA, the CDR3 is TGTGCCAGCACTCCCGATTTGAACACTGAAGCTTTCTTT.

The rearrangement uses TRBV29-1 and TRBJ2-3; D perhaps matches TRBD1 (6 bases). Deletions cut 4 bases from V and 5 bases from J, with 16 bases between. CDR1 and CDR2 from the germline V gene are SQVTM and ANQGSEA. There are 14 residues in the CDR3. The CDR3 DNA sequence: TGCAGCGTTGCCGGGGCAGGGGATAAAGATACGCAGTATTTT. It specifies CSVAGAGDKDTQYF.

The chain joins TRBV19 to TRBJ1-1; D gene ambiguous. The CDR3 has 13 amino acids. The germline CDR1 and CDR2 sequences are LNHDA and SQIVND (reference sequence). V lost 3 bases and J 1 base, leaving 6 bases between the germline ends. The CDR3 DNA is TGTGCCAGTAGTATGGTCGAGAACACTGAAGCTTTCTTT. Translating it yields CASSMVENTEAFF.

A word on this clone: Distinct nucleotide sequences in the sample also encode this CDR3. This chain connects TRBV9 to TRBJ1-5; no clear D gene. The CDR3 covers 14 residues. V lost 2 bases and J lost 0, with 6 bases in between. Germline CDR1 reads SGDLS; CDR2 reads YYNGEE. CDR3 in DNA: TGTGCCAGCAGCGTGGGCGTTAGCAATCAGCCCCAGCATTTT. Its translation: CASSVGVSNQPQHF. Together with reference TRBV9 and TRBJ1-5, the CDR3 gives the full variable domain: DSGVTQTPKHLITATGQRVTLRCSPRSGDLSVYWYQQSLDQGLQFLIQYYNGEERAKGNILERFSAQQFPDLHSELNLSSLELGDSALYFCASSVGVSNQPQHFGDGTRLSIL.

The V gene is TRBV5-4, the J gene TRBJ2-7; TRBD2 is a possible D gene (5 bases). Germline V gives CDR1 SGHNT, CDR2 YYREEE (reference sequence). CDR3 length: 13 amino acids. Trimming removed 2 bases at V and 3 bases at J, with 9 bases between. The CDR3 loop is CASSFGKGYEQYF. For the CDR3, the DNA is TGTGCCAGCAGCTTCGGGAAAGGCTACGAGCAGTACTTC.

This chain connects TRBV27 to TRBJ2-1; 12 bases line up with TRBD2. The CDR3 runs to 15 residues. Germline CDR1 and CDR2: MNHEY and SMNVEV (reference sequence). V trimming: 5 bases; J trimming: 2 bases; junction bases outside the gene matches: 1. CDR3 sequence reads: CASSRLAGAYNEQFF. The CDR3 DNA reads TGTGCCAGCAGTCGACTAGCGGGAGCCTACAATGAGCAGTTCTTC.

The chain uses TRBV21-1 and TRBJ2-7. TRBV21-1 is listed as a pseudogene. The CDR3 is 15 residues long. The CDR3 DNA reads TGTGCCAGCAGCAAAATGAGGGGCCCAACCTACGAGCAGTACTTC. This codes for CASSKMRGPTYEQYF.

With respect to this clone: Distinct nucleotide sequences in the sample also encode this CDR3. The chain has TRBV5-6 and TRBJ2-7; D is uncertain. Per germline, CDR1 SGHDT and CDR2 YYEEEE. Trimming cost V 0 bases and J 1 base, with 8 bases left between them. The CDR3 length is 14 residues. CDR3 DNA sequence: TGTGCCAGCAGCTTGGGGGGTTCTTCCTACGAGCAGTACTTC. Protein: CASSLGGSSYEQYF. The full variable domain, with the rest looked up from reference TRBV5-6 and TRBJ2-7, is DAGVTQSPTHLIKTRGQQVTLRCSPKSGHDTVSWYQQALGQGPQFIFQYYEEEERQRGNFPDRFSGHQFPNYSSELNVNALLLGDSALYLCASSLGGSSYEQYFGPGTRLTVT.

The chain is built from TRBV6-5 and TRBJ1-1; 10 positions match TRBD1. This CDR3 has 15 residues. Germline V CDR1 and CDR2: MNHEY, SVGAGI. The V gene end was trimmed by 2 bases and the J gene end by 5 bases; junction bases not matched to a gene: 5. The CDR3 region has the DNA TGTGCCAGCAGTTACGGACAGGGGGGAGCGACTGAAGCTTTCTTT. Its protein is CASSYGQGGATEAFF.

V is TRBV19 and J is TRBJ2-3; 7 nucleotides align to TRBD1. CDR3 length equals 14 residues. With V trimmed by 7 bases and J by 2 bases, 6 bases remained unmatched. Germline assignment: CDR1 LNHDA and CDR2 SQIVND (reference sequence). The CDR3 DNA is TGTGCCAGTAAGGCAGGGGGAAACACAGATACGCAGTATTTT. It codes for CASKAGGNTDTQYF.